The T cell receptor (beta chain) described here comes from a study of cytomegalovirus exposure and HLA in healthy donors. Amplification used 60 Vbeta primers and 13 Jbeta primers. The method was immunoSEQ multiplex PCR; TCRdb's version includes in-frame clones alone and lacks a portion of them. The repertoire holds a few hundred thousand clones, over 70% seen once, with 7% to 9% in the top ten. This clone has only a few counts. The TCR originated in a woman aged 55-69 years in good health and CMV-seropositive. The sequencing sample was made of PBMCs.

CDR3 sequence (DNA): TGTGCCATCAGTGTGGCTAGCGGGAGGGCCGGATCCTACGAGCAGTACTTC. It translates to CAISVASGRAGSYEQYF. The rearrangement joins TRBV10-3 to TRBJ2-7; 12 positions agree with TRBD2. The CDR3 sequence is 17 residues long. CDR1 is ENHRY and CDR2 is SYGVKD in the germline V gene. V was clipped by 4 bases and J by 1 base; unmatched bases: 8.